This note documents a single T cell receptor (beta chain) sequence. It has no known antigen specificity. Per-base qualities were not stored, and no clone one base away is much larger. The protocol used for the library was the immunoSEQ multiplex PCR assay. For the multiplex PCR, a mixture combining 60 forward primers for TCR Vbeta segments and 13 reverse primers for TCR Jbeta segments was used. The CDR3 region of rearranged TCR beta genes was amplified from genomic DNA with a multiplex PCR assay. On the Illumina HiSeq System, the amplified TCR beta libraries were sequenced as 87-base-pair reads. The original pipeline was this. In a later analysis, tens of millions of unique TCR beta chains were counted across the 500 to 700 repertoires, and roughly 10 million of these chains were shared by at least two donors. Raw reads were error-corrected and collapsed into unique sequences with a nearest-neighbor algorithm that merged closely related sequences to remove PCR and sequencing errors. Alignment of CDR3 sequences to IMGT reference sequences was used to assign V, D and J gene segments. Each retained sequence needed at least a six-nucleotide match to both a V gene segment and a J gene segment. Rearrangements were called productive when the CDR3 lacked stop codons and stayed in frame with V and J; all others were non-productive. CDR3 was defined according to IMGT convention as the region running from the second conserved V-encoded cysteine to the conserved J-encoded phenylalanine. In an earlier analysis of more than 550 of the donors, sequences lacking an unambiguous match to a single V gene segment were excluded. An earlier analysis of fewer than 750 of the donors called V segments functional above 56.7% productive rearrangements and segregating when the between-donor standard deviation exceeded 5%. To diagnose cytomegalovirus status from the catalog of TCR beta chain sequences, a statistical classification framework was built. In a later analysis, TCR nucleotide sequences were compared against IMGT/GENE-DB human TR gene sequences so that V and J genes could be assigned. The TCRdist pipeline was used in a later analysis to assign CDR3 sequences and most-parsimonious VDJ recombination scenarios. A later analysis defined each TCR beta chain by its CDR3 amino acid sequence plus V-gene family, and excluded reads lacking a unique V-gene family. As a way to deal with suspected cross-contamination and a sequencing artifact, a later analysis dropped approximately 590 nucleotide sequences that were highly shared and had low generation probability. In a later analysis, a clonal expansion index for each public chain was calculated from normalized within-repertoire ranks of inferred template counts. A later analysis computed generation probabilities with a VDJ recombination model fitted to out-of-frame rearrangements, and checked the results against IGoR. In a later analysis, hypergeometric tests were used to score TCR-TCR, TCR-HLA and TCR-CMV co-occurrence, with a repertoire-size bias correction applied to TCR pairs. False discovery rates were estimated in a later analysis by permuting HLA or CMV assignments 20 times. In a later analysis, co-occurring TCRs were grouped using DBSCAN, with TCRdist sequence similarity added in when clustering inside HLA-allele-positive subsets. Repertoires with fewer than 30,000 or more than 120,000 public chains, plus five repertoires with anomalous nucleotide sharing, were excluded from co-occurrence clustering. TCRdb took over this immuneACCESS table, retaining in-frame rearrangements with V and J assigned. Such tables are incomplete; in checked studies, under half of the missing clones stem from an unresolved V gene, and the remainder is unexplained. That table gives V, J and clone size, and the DNA gave D and trimming. This sample is represented by about 170,000 clones; 79% of them were singletons. 2.3% of the sample belongs to the ten largest clones.

The CDR3 sequence holds 14 residues, the cysteine and phenylalanine included. The read is trimmed to its CDR3 DNA, 42 bases read in frame from base 1. CDR1 and CDR2, looked up from the germline V gene, are SGHVS and FQNEAQ. At the junction V is shortened by 5 bases and J by 1 base, with 12 bases in between. This record belongs to a study of cytomegalovirus exposure and HLA in healthy donors (dated by TCRdb to about 2017). Study-wide context: According to an earlier analysis of a few hundred of the donors, 200 million or so T cells yielded some 110 million unique TCR beta sequences and about 280 Gb of sequence data. An early release covering 550 to 650 HLA-typed donors comprised approximately 300 gigabases of sequencing data and around 86 million unique TCR sequences. Among the roughly 390 genotyped donors, 81% belonged to the genetic ancestry cluster associated with self-reported Caucasian donors. The study was designed to test whether signatures of past pathogen exposure could be identified by cataloging public T cell receptors. The study used immunosequencing to profile the T cell repertoires of hundreds of subjects and linked those repertoires to cytomegalovirus serostatus. A separate validation cohort of over 95 different subjects was used in addition to the approximately 610-subject first cohort. To predict cytomegalovirus infection status, the study combined high-throughput TCR immunosequencing, statistical association of individual TCRs with disease status, and machine learning. A later analysis re-analyzed previously published TCR beta repertoires from 660 or so donors and added high-resolution HLA genotyping to study TCR occurrence patterns. The later analysis used no new phenotypic data to find candidate immune exposures, relying instead on TCR beta sequences and their occurrence across donors. In an earlier analysis of about 590 of the donors, high-throughput TCR beta sequencing was used to judge whether each TCR beta V gene segment behaved as functional or pseudogenic. Donor age, sex, ethnicity and CMV serostatus were compiled alongside the repertoire data. A later genetic analysis took genome-wide SNP genotypes for about three fifths of the 666 donors and used that subset as a discovery cohort. Every discovery cohort repertoire had been produced on one sequencing platform. HLA typing covered class I and class II loci at four-digit resolution. Typing coverage varied by locus: 629-630 donors for A, B, C, DRB1 and DQB1; approximately 500 for DQA1; 600 to 610 for DPA1; about 450 for DPB1. Several DR-DQ haplotypes were treated as single units for association and clustering because of strong linkage in the cohort. On average, roughly 240,000 unique TCR beta nucleotide sequences were sequenced per donor among about 400 genotyped donors of the cohort, with roughly 20% of those sequences being non-productive. Study-level results and caveats: A further reported finding was that TCR beta sequences accurately predicted the HLA-A and HLA-B alleles for most subjects in the first cohort. In a later analysis, the rate of TCR association differed among HLA loci, with DRB1 alleles having the most associated TCRs and HLA-C alleles having the fewest. Assigning TCR associations to individual alleles was difficult when HLA alleles, especially DR and DQ, strongly co-occurred. In a later genetic analysis, a missense DCLRE1C variant was associated with V-gene and J-gene trimming of TCR beta chains, and the association was replicated in an independent cohort. In an earlier analysis of 500 to 650 of the donors, most TCR beta V segments appeared in productive rearrangements about 90% or about 30% of the time, broadly matching IMGT annotations. Correlated functional status among segregating V segments might be attributable to linkage disequilibrium, but an unknown experimental factor could not be ruled out. CMV serostatus was the only immune exposure information available for the cohort. The authors suggested that the approach could potentially be extended to other disease states and immunological phenotypes. The presence/absence analyses assumed that sequencing depth was roughly uniform across donors, and that assumption may not be true. In a later analysis, several top co-occurrence clusters were reported to appear linked to parvovirus B19, influenza, CMV and Epstein-Barr virus. In a later genetic analysis, fewer N-insertions in productive TCRs were reported among donors in an Asian-associated ancestry cluster than the approximately 710-donor mean. A cluster of highly shared sequence variants was judged likely to represent a technical artifact of the sequencing pipeline. In the study, 150 to 200 TCR beta chains were listed as associated with cytomegalovirus. Most TCR sequences were seen in very few donors, while some public TCRs were found in many individuals. In a later analysis, HLA-associated TCR beta chains showed more clonal expansion and lower generation probabilities than non-associated chains that were equally common. A later analysis associated about 17,000 TCR beta sequences with specific HLA alleles at a false discovery rate of 0.05. Cytomegalovirus status was reported to be diagnosed by the classifier with high specificity and sensitivity in both the original and validation cohorts. The earlier analysis of approximately 590 of the donors excluded 15 to 20 rarely observed V segments, including chromosome 9 orphons, because counts were too low. Because some donors lacked HLA typing at each locus, the association tests relied only on the typed subset. In this cohort, only TCR beta chains were sequenced, and detectable features were limited by the absence of alpha or paired-chain data. Some IMGT-functional V segments, including TRBV6-2 and TRBV6-3, could not be distinguished by the 87-base-pair reads and were therefore excluded. In a later analysis, most CMV-associated TCR beta chains were found to appear HLA-restricted, with HLA associations seemingly driven largely by CMV exposure. In vitro tests confirmed that three of the cytomegalovirus-associated TCR beta chains recognize cytomegalovirus antigens.

The cohort comprised 666 healthy bone marrow donors. At the time of sampling, every cohort member was nominally healthy, though immune exposures that went unrecorded were likely present. The donor tested CMV seronegative, placing the donor among the roughly 350 seronegative members of the cohort. A peripheral blood sample was collected from each donor, and TCR beta sequencing was performed on peripheral blood mononuclear cells. Genomic DNA extraction from the blood cell samples was performed with the Qiagen DNeasy Blood Extraction Kit. Material for sequencing was PBMCs. The clonotype comes from a woman in her forties or fifties in good health and CMV-seronegative. Recombination connected TRBV7-8 to TRBJ2-7, and TRBD2 may be the D gene, going by 5 matching bases. The CDR3 protein: CASSQLPGSYEQYF. The sequenced DNA: TGTGCCAGCAGCCAATTACCGGGATCCTACGAGCAGTACTTC.